This record concerns one TCR beta chain sequence. What it binds is not known. Assay used: immunoSEQ multiplex PCR; TCRdb lists only in-frame clones, some missing. Among approximately 150,000 clones listed, 80% to 90% were seen once. The CDR3 has 16 amino acids. Germline CDR1 and CDR2: SGHRS and YFSETQ. Losses at the gene ends were 2 bases for V and 6 bases for J; bases not matched to a gene: 5. The entry originates in a study of lymphopenia after photon versus proton radiotherapy. Whole-study findings and limits: Better survival with proton therapy was suggested as possible, not demonstrated.

The chain joins TRBV5-1 to TRBJ2-2; TRBD1 matches at 12 bases. The clonotype comes from a middle-aged man with gastric cancer. Sequenced material: peripheral blood, taken from a patient treated with photon-based radiotherapy. The CDR3 DNA reads TGCGCCAGCAGCTTCGGGACAGGGGGCGCTCCCGGGGAGCTGTTTTTT. Residues: CASSFGTGGAPGELFF.